Presented here are 10 T cell receptor beta chains from one specimen sequenced in a study of Graves' ophthalmopathy and Graves' hyperthyroidism (dated by TCRdb to 2017 to 2018). The data were produced on an Illumina HiSeq 2000. TCR beta CDR3 regions were amplified from RNA transcripts for repertoire sequencing. A first-round RT-PCR used HTBI primers with the Qiagen OneStep RT-PCR kit, followed by a second-round multiplex PCR, size selection and purification. The public reads were run again by TCRdb, first through fastp at Q25 and then through MiXCR, and only productive beta chains were kept. Each entry is one CDR3 protein sequence, shown with its most common DNA and genes. This sample comprises hundreds of thousands of distinct CDR3 sequences, about two fifths of them detected only once. Together, the top ten hold over 2.5% of the sample. Sequencing was performed on peripheral blood. The receptors were sampled from an adult man with Graves' ophthalmopathy.

There are many counts of this clonotype. The gene calls are TRBV25-1 and TRBJ2-2; D ambiguous. Trimming stripped 3 bases from V and 0 bases from J, with 8 bases between. Germline loops: CDR1 MGHDK, CDR2 SYGVNS. CDR3 length equals 15 residues. The CDR3 DNA is TGTGCCAGCAGTGACAGGAACTCGAACACCGGGGAGCTGTTTTTT. It encodes CASSDRNSNTGELFF.

Comments on this clonotype: At one of its ends the junction is not consistent with the germline gene, which may arise from a read error. V usage is TRBV15 and J usage is TRBJ1-1, with D hard to call. The CDR3 has 14 residues. The V gene's germline CDR1 is LNHNV and CDR2 YYDKDF (reference sequence). CDR3 sequence reads: CATSRESLDTEASF. CDR3 DNA sequence: TGTGCCACCAGCAGAGAGAGTTTAGACACTGAAGCTTCCTTT.

About this clonotype itself: The junction departs from the called germline gene at one end, perhaps through a read error. The rearrangement links TRBV10-3 to TRBJ2-6; D ambiguous. Germline CDR1 and CDR2: ENHRY and SYGVKD. This CDR3 comprises 15 residues. This chain's CDR3 is CASSKDPSGANVLTF. CDR3 sequence (DNA): TGTGCCAGCAGTAAAGACCCCTCTGGGGCCAACGTCCTGACTTTC.

This clonotype turned up a few times. A much more abundant neighbour one base away suggests this may be a read error. The V and J genes are TRBV19 and TRBJ2-5; D is unresolved. There are 14 residues in the CDR3. The V end was cut by 8 bases, the J end by 2 bases, with 15 bases between. Germline V gives CDR1 LNHDA, CDR2 SQIVND (reference sequence). CDR3 bases: TGTGCCAGTGGTCAATACAGTGTACAAGAGACCCAGTACTTC. Amino acid sequence: CASGQYSVQETQYF.

Remarks on this clonotype: A single base separates this from a much larger clone, so it may be a read error. The gene calls are TRBV5-5 and TRBJ1-1; D not certain. Trimming shortened V by 10 bases and J by 1 base, and 14 bases separated the two germline ends. Per the germline V gene, CDR1 is SGHKS and CDR2 is YYEKEE (reference sequence). There are 13 residues in the CDR3. In nucleotides, the CDR3 is TGTGCCGGCACCTTCACACGGAACACTGAAGCTTTCTTT. The encoded protein is CAGTFTRNTEAFF.

On this clonotype: Given a much more abundant clone one base away, this may be a read error. The CDR3, as DNA: TGCGCCAGCGCGGCCCGGGACAGGGACTACGAGCAGTACTTC. This gives the protein CASAARDRDYEQYF. The chain combines TRBV5-1 with TRBJ2-7; 9 positions agree with TRBD1. The CDR3 runs 14 residues. Germline V gene sequence: CDR1 SGHRS, CDR2 YFSETQ. V was clipped by 7 bases and J by 3 bases; unmatched bases: 8.

This clonotype appeared a few times. The chain joins TRBV5-1 to TRBJ2-5; D may be TRBD1 (6 bases). Trimming took off 4 bases at V and 5 bases at J, with 15 bases between the two ends. The CDR3 length is 14 residues. Germline-derived CDR1 and CDR2 are SGHRS and YFSETQ. CDR3 sequence (DNA): TGCGCCAGCAGCGAGTCAGGGGTCAGGGAGACCCAGTACTTC. Its translation: CASSESGVRETQYF.

As to this clonotype: The junction differs from germline at one of its ends, possibly a read error. The CDR3 protein is CATQFGPGTDYSVSNVLTF. The CDR3, as DNA: TGCGCCACCCAGTTCGGTCCCGGGACAGACTATTCTGTGTCCAACGTCCTGACTTTC. The chain is built from TRBV5-5 and TRBJ2-6, with 7 bases identical to TRBD1. The CDR3 is 19 residues long. From germline, CDR1 is SGHKS and CDR2 YYEKEE (reference sequence).

This clonotype has more than one count but fewer than ten. The gene calls are TRBV20-1 and TRBJ1-1, with a tentative D call TRBD1 (6 bases). The germline CDR1 and CDR2 sequences are DFQATT and SNEGSKA (reference sequence). Trimming removed 1 base from V and 0 bases from J, with 18 bases in between. This CDR3 spans 17 amino acids. The CDR3 DNA reads as TGCAGTGCTAGAGCCTCCGGGGGGCTTATCGTGAACACTGAAGCTTTCTTT. It translates to CSARASGGLIVNTEAFF.

This clonotype has more than one count but fewer than ten. The chain recombines TRBV29-1 with TRBJ2-4; D call uncertain. This CDR3 contains 11 residues. The germline V gene has CDR1 SQVTM and CDR2 ANQGSEA. V was trimmed by 6 bases and J by 3 bases, leaving 6 bases between them. In nucleotides, the CDR3 is TGCAGCGTCGGTGTCAAAAACATTCAGTACTTC. Amino acids: CSVGVKNIQYF.